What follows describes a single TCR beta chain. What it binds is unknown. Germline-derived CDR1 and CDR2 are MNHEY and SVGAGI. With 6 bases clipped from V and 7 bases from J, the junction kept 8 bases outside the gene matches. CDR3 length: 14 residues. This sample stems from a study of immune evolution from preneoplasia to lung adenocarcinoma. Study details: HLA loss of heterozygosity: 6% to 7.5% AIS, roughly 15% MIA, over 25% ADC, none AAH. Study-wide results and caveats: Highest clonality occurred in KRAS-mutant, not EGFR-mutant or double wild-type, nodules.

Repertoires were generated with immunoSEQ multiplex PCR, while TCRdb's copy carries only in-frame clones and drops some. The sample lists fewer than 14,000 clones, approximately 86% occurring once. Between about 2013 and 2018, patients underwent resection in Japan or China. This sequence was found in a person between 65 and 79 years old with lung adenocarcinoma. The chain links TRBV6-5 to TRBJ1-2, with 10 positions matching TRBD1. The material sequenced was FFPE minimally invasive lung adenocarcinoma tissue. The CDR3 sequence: CASSSPGQGTGYTF. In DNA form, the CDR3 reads TGTGCCAGCAGCTCTCCGGGACAGGGGACTGGCTACACCTTC.